These T cell receptor beta chains were read from a single sample in a study of T cells after yellow fever vaccination. TCRdb reanalysed the 5' RACE reads using MiXCR and keeps one entry per CDR3 protein. This table holds 230,000 or so distinct CDR3 sequences, 3.6% found once. The sequenced sample was PBMCs, obtained 15 days after the yellow fever booster vaccination. The receptors derive from a man aged 18 to 35 who received the YFV17D yellow fever vaccine. Both conserved end residues are part of each CDR3. Fields, in order: J gene, V gene, clone size, D gene, CDR3 DNA, CDR3 protein. D genes are given only for firm matches. Rows give clone size only sometimes, using once, few, many, or a class for an expanded clone.

J gene: TRBJ2-7
V gene: TRBV20-1
clone size: many
D gene: TRBD1
CDR3 DNA: TGCAGTGCTAGTAAGGACAGGGCCTCCTACGAGCAGTACTTC
CDR3 protein: CSASKDRASYEQYF

J gene: TRBJ2-1
V gene: TRBV5-1
clone size: many
D gene: NA
CDR3 DNA: TGCGCCAGCAGCTTGGCCGTGCTAGATAAATATGAGCAGTTCTTC
CDR3 protein: CASSLAVLDKYEQFF

J gene: TRBJ1-1
V gene: TRBV10-1
clone size: few
D gene: NA
CDR3 DNA: TGCGCCAGCAGGGAAACAGGGATTACTGAAGCTTTCTTT
CDR3 protein: CASRETGITEAFF

J gene: TRBJ2-6
V gene: TRBV20-1
clone size: many
D gene: TRBD1
CDR3 DNA: TGCAGTGCGAGCAGTCAGGGGGCTGGCTCTGGGGCCAACGTCCTGACTTTC
CDR3 protein: CSASSQGAGSGANVLTF

J gene: TRBJ2-2
V gene: TRBV5-1
clone size: many
D gene: NA
CDR3 DNA: TGCGCCAGCAGCTTGGCCGATTCGGACACCGGGGAGCTGTTTTTT
CDR3 protein: CASSLADSDTGELFF

J gene: TRBJ1-3
V gene: TRBV2
clone size: NA
D gene: NA
CDR3 DNA: TGTGCCAGCGGGACGGTCTACTCTGGAAACACCATATATTTT
CDR3 protein: CASGTVYSGNTIYF

J gene: TRBJ1-5
V gene: TRBV7-9
clone size: many
D gene: NA
CDR3 DNA: TGTGCCAGCAGCTTAGCTGGGGCTCAGCCCCAGCATTTT
CDR3 protein: CASSLAGAQPQHF

J gene: TRBJ1-6
V gene: TRBV2
clone size: few
D gene: NA
CDR3 DNA: TGTGCCAGCACGGGAGGACGGACCGCGGGGGCCCCCCTCCACTTT
CDR3 protein: CASTGGRTAGAPLHF

J gene: TRBJ2-5
V gene: TRBV14
clone size: many
D gene: TRBD1
CDR3 DNA: TGTGCCAGCAGCCTGACAGGGGTCCGCGAGACCCAGTACTTC
CDR3 protein: CASSLTGVRETQYF

J gene: TRBJ1-6
V gene: TRBV5-1
clone size: many
D gene: NA
CDR3 DNA: TGCGCCAGCAGCCAGGACATCCCGAGGAATTCACCCCTCCACTTT
CDR3 protein: CASSQDIPRNSPLHF

J gene: TRBJ1-1
V gene: TRBV5-1
clone size: many
D gene: NA
CDR3 DNA: TGCGCCAGCAGCTTGGGGGGGGGCGGCACTGAAGCTTTCTTT
CDR3 protein: CASSLGGGGTEAFF

J gene: TRBJ1-4
V gene: TRBV5-6
clone size: few
D gene: NA
CDR3 DNA: TGTGCCAGCAGCTTGGCGCCCGGGTCGCCGAATGAAAAACTGTTTTTT
CDR3 protein: CASSLAPGSPNEKLFF

J gene: TRBJ2-1
V gene: TRBV5-4
clone size: many
D gene: NA
CDR3 DNA: TGTGCCAGCAGCCGAGGTCTAGCCGCCTCCAATGAGCAGTTCTTC
CDR3 protein: CASSRGLAASNEQFF

J gene: TRBJ1-1
V gene: TRBV30
clone size: NA
D gene: NA
CDR3 DNA: TGTGCCTGGACCGTATCAGGAGAAGCTTTCTTT
CDR3 protein: CAWTVSGEAFF

J gene: TRBJ1-1
V gene: TRBV7-9
clone size: many
D gene: NA
CDR3 DNA: TGTGCCAGCAGCTTACCAGCCAGAAACACTGAAGCTTTCTTT
CDR3 protein: CASSLPARNTEAFF

J gene: TRBJ2-5
V gene: TRBV20-1
clone size: NA
D gene: NA
CDR3 DNA: TGCAGTGCTACCGGGACATCCGGTGGGACCCAGTACTTC
CDR3 protein: CSATGTSGGTQYF

J gene: TRBJ2-5
V gene: TRBV20-1
clone size: many
D gene: NA
CDR3 DNA: TGCAGTGCTAGAGATTTTATGACGGGGCGAGGGGAGACCCAGTACTTC
CDR3 protein: CSARDFMTGRGETQYF

J gene: TRBJ2-2
V gene: TRBV12-3/TRBV12-4
clone size: many
D gene: TRBD1
CDR3 DNA: TGTGCCAGCAGTCGTCCGGGACAGGGGATCGGGGAGCTGTTTTTT
CDR3 protein: CASSRPGQGIGELFF

J gene: TRBJ2-2
V gene: TRBV20-1
clone size: many
D gene: NA
CDR3 DNA: TGCAGTGCTAGTTATGGGATGGGCGGGGAGCTGTTTTTT
CDR3 protein: CSASYGMGGELFF